The 4 T cell receptor beta chains presented below share a single source sample, sequenced in a study of T cells in Graves' hyperthyroidism and ophthalmopathy. Researchers amplified the TCR beta CDR3 regions from RNA transcripts. An initial round of RT-PCR targeting the TCR CDR3 relied on the HTBI primer set. TCRdb re-derived calls from the multiplex PCR reads in MiXCR, one entry per CDR3 protein. The sample comprises 600,000 or so distinct CDR3 sequences, approximately 15% of which are singletons, and less than 9% rests with the top ten. Sequencing input: blood. The receptor source for this set is a woman in her late teens or twenties with Graves' ophthalmopathy.

This clonotype was seen repeatedly, ten times or more. J is TRBJ2-1 and V is TRBV12-3 or TRBV12-4, with D unclear. The length of the CDR3 is 14 residues. V was clipped by 1 base and J by 11 bases, with 15 bases between them. This CDR3 is CASSLGGIVAKQFF. For the CDR3, the DNA is TGTGCCAGCAGTTTAGGGGGTATCGTGGCAAAGCAGTTCTTC.

This clonotype has at least ten counts. The genes are TRBV10-1 and TRBJ2-7; TRBD2 matches 11 bases. J lost 4 bases, V lost 7 bases, and 12 bases had no gene match. This CDR3 region has 16 residues. CDR1 WNHNN and CDR2 SYGVQD come from the germline V gene (reference sequence). As DNA, the CDR3 is TGCGCCAGCACATCCGGGACTAGCGGCATATCTTACGAGCAGTACTTC. This encodes CASTSGTSGISYEQYF.

This clonotype was seen at least ten times. The V and J genes are TRBV3-1 and TRBJ1-1, with a weak D call TRBD1 (5 bases). The V gene's germline CDR1 is LGHDT and CDR2 YNNKEL (reference sequence). The CDR3 is 15 residues long. Trimming took 4 bases from V and 4 from J, leaving 16 bases between them. The chain's CDR3 is CASSPIGASATEAFF. In nucleotides, the CDR3 is TGTGCCAGCAGCCCTATCGGGGCATCGGCCACTGAAGCTTTCTTT.

This clonotype appeared many times. V and J are TRBV27 and TRBJ1-1, with D tentatively TRBD1 (5 bases). The V gene lost 6 bases and the J gene lost 5 bases, with 13 bases spanning the gap. Looked up from germline, CDR1 is MNHEY and CDR2 is SMNVEV (reference sequence). The CDR3 is made up of 13 amino acids. The CDR3 DNA reads as TGTGCCAGCAGGTGGGGGGGTCGGACTGAAGCTTTCTTT. Protein: CASRWGGRTEAFF.